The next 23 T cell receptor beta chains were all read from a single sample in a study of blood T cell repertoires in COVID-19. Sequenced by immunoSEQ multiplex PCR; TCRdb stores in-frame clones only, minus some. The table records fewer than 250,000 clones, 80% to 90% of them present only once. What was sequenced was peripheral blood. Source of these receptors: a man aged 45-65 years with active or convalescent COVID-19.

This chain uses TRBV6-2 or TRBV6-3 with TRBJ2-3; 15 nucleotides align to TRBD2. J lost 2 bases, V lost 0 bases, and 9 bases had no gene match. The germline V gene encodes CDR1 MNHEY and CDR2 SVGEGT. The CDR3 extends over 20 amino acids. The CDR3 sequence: CASSYSIMWTSGGATDTQYF. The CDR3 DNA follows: TGTGCCAGCAGTTACTCGATTATGTGGACTAGCGGGGGGGCCACAGATACGCAGTATTTT.

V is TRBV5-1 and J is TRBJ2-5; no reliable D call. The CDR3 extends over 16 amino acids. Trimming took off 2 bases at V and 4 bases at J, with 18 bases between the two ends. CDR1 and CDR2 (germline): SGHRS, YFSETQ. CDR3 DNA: TGCGCCAGCAGCTTACCCTTAGGTAGCCTGTTAGAGACCCAGTACTTC. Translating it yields CASSLPLGSLLETQYF.

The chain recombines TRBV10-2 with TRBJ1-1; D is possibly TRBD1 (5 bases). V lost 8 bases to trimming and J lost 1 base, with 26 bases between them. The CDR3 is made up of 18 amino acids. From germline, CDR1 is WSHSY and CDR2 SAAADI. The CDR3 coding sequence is TGCGCCAGCTCTCCCCCTGGGGGGAGACATCCCAGGAACACTGAAGCTTTCTTT. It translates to CASSPPGGRHPRNTEAFF.

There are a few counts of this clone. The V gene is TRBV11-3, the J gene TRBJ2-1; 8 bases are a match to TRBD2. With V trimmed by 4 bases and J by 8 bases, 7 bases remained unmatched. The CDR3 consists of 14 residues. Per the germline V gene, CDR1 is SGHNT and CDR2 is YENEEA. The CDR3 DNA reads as TGTGCCAGCAGCTCGGGACTAGATAAGGATGAGCAGTTCTTC. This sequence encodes CASSSGLDKDEQFF.

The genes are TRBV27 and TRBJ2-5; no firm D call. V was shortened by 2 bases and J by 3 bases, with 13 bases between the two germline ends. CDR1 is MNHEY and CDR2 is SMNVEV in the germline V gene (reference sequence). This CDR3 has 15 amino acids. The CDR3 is CASSLTPFVEETQYF. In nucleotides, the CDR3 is TGTGCCAGCAGTTTAACTCCCTTTGTAGAAGAGACCCAGTACTTC.

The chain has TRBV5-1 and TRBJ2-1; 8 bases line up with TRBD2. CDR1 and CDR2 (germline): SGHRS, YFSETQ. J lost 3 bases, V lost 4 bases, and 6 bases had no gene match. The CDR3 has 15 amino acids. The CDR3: CASSGLAGSYNEQFF. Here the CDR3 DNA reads TGCGCCAGCAGCGGGCTAGCGGGCAGCTACAATGAGCAGTTCTTC.

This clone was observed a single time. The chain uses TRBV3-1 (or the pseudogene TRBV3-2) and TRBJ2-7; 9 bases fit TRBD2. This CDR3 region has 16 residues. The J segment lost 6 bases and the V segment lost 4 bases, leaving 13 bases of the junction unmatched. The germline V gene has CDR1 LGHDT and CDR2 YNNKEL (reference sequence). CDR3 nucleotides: TGTGCCAGCAGCCGGGTGCGGGCGGGAGGGCCTGGCGAGCAGTACTTC. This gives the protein CASSRVRAGGPGEQYF.

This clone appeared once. The CDR3 nucleotides read TGTGCCAGCAGCTGGCTGAGGGGGCGAGCCTCTGGAAACACCATATATTTT. Its translation is CASSWLRGRASGNTIYF. J is TRBJ1-3 and V is TRBV5-6; 7 bases match TRBD1. Germline loops: CDR1 SGHDT, CDR2 YYEEEE. The CDR3 contains 17 residues. Losses at the gene ends were 3 bases for V and 0 bases for J; bases not matched to a gene: 9.

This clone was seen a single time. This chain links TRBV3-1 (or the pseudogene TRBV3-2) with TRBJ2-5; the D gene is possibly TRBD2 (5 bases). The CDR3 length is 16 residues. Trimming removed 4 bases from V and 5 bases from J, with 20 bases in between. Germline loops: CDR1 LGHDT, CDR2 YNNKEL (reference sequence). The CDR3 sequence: CASSPKMEEGGETQYF. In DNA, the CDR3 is TGTGCCAGCAGCCCCAAGATGGAGGAAGGTGGGGAGACCCAGTACTTC.

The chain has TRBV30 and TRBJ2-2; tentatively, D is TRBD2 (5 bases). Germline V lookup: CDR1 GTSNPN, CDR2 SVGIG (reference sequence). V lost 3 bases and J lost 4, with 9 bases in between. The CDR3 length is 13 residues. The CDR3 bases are TGTGCCTGGAGGGCGGGTAGCACCGGGGAGCTGTTTTTT. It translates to CAWRAGSTGELFF.

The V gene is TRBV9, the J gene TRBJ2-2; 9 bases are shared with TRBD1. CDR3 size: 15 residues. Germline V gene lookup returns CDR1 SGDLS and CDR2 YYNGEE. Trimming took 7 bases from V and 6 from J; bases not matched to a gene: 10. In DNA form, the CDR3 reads TGTGCCAGCGGGGAAGGGACAGGGAGTCCCGGGGAGCTGTTTTTT. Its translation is CASGEGTGSPGELFF.

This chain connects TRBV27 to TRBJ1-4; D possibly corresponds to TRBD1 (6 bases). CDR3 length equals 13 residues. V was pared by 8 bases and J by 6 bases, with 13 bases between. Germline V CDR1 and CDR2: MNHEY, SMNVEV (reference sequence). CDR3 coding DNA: TGTGCCAGCCAGGGGTTGAGGGATGAAAAACTGTTTTTT. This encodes CASQGLRDEKLFF.

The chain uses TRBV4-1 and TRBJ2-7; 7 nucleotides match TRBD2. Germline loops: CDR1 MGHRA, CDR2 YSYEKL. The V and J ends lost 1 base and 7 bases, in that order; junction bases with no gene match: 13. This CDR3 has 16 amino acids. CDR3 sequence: CASSQVGGGKTREQYF. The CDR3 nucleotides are TGCGCCAGCAGCCAAGTAGGCGGGGGAAAGACGAGGGAGCAGTACTTC.

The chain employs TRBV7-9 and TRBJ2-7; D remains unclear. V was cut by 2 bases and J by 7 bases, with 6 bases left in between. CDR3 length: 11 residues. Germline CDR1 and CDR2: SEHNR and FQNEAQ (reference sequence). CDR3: CASSLTREQYF. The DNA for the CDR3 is TGTGCCAGCAGCTTAACTCGTGAGCAGTACTTC.

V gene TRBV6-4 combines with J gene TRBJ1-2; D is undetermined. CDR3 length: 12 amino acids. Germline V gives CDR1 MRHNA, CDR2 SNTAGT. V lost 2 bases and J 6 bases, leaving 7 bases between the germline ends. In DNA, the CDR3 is TGTGCCAGCAGTGACCGGCAGGATGGCTACACCTTC. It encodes CASSDRQDGYTF.

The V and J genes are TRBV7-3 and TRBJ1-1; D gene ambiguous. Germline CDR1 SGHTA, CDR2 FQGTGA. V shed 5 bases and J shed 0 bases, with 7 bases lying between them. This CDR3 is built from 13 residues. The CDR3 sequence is CASSPHMNTEAFF. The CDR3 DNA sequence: TGTGCCAGCAGCCCCCACATGAACACTGAAGCTTTCTTT.

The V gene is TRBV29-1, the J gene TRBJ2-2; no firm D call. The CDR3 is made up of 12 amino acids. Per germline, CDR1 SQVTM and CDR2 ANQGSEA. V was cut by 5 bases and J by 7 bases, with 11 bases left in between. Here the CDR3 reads CSVPLKRGELFF. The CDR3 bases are TGCAGCGTTCCTCTAAAACGCGGGGAGCTGTTTTTT.

The CDR3 bases are TGTGCCAGCTCACTTGGAGAGGATAATTCACCCCTCCACTTT. It specifies CASSLGEDNSPLHF. This rearrangement joins TRBV18 to TRBJ1-6, with D uncertain. CDR3 length: 14 amino acids. The germline V and J ends were trimmed by 4 bases and 5 bases, with 9 bases remaining between them. Germline V gene data show CDR1 as KGHSH and CDR2 as LQKENI.

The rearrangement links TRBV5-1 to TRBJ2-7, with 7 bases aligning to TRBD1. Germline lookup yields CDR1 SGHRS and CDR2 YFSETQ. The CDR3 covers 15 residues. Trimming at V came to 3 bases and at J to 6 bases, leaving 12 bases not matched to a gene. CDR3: CASSSSGTANSEQYF. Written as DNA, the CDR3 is TGCGCCAGCAGCTCTTCCGGGACAGCCAATTCCGAGCAGTACTTC.

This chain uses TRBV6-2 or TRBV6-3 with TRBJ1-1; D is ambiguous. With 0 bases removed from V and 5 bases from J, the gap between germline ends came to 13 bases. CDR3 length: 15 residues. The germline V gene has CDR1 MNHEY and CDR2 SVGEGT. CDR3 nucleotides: TGTGCCAGCAGTTACTCGTATGACACACAAACTGAAGCTTTCTTT. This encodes CASSYSYDTQTEAFF.

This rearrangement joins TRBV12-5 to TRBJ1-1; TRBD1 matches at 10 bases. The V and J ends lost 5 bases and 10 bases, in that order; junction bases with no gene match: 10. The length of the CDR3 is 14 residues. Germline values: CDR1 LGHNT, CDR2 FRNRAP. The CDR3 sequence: CASGDRTGGWGAFF. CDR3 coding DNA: TGTGCTAGTGGTGACAGGACAGGGGGATGGGGAGCTTTCTTT.

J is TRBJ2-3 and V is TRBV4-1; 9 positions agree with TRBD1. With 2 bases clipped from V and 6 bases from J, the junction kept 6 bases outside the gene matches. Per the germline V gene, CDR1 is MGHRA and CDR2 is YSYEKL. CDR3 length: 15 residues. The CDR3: CASSQTGTGLDTQYF. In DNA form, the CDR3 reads TGCGCCAGCAGCCAAACCGGGACAGGGTTGGATACGCAGTATTTT.

The CDR3 DNA follows: TGTGCCAGCAGCTTAAAGCCCGGGACCGGGGAGCTGTTTTTT. It is translated as CASSLKPGTGELFF. The chain is built from TRBV5-4 and TRBJ2-2; no reliable D call. Trimming cost V 2 bases and J 5 bases, with 10 bases left between them. Germline values: CDR1 SGHNT, CDR2 YYREEE (reference sequence). The CDR3 consists of 14 residues.